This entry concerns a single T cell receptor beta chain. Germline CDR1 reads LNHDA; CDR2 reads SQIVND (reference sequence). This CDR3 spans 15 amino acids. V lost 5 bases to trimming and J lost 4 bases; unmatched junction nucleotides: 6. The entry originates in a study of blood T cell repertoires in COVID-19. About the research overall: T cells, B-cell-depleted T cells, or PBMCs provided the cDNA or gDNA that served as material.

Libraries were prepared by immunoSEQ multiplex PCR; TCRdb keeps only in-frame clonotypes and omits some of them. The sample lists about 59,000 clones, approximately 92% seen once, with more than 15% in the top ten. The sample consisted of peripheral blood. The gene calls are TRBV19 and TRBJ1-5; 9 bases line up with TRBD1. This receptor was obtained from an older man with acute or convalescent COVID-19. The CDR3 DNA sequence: TGTGCCAGTAGTGGAGACAGGGGGTATAATCAGCCCCAGCATTTT. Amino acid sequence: CASSGDRGYNQPQHF.